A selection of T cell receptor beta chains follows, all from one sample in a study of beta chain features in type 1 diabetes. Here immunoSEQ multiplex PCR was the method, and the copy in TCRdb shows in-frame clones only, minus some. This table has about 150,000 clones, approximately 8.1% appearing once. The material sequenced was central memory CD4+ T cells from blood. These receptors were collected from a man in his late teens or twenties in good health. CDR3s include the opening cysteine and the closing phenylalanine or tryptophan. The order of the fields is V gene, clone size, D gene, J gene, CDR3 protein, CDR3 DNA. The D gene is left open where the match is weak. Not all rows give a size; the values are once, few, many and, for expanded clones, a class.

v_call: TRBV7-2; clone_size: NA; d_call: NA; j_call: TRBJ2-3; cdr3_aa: CASSLNREDTQYF; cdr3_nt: TGTGCCAGCAGCTTAAACAGGGAGGATACGCAGTATTTT
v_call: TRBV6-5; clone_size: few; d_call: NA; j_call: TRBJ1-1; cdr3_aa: CASNRERYTEAFF; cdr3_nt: TGTGCCAGCAACCGGGAGAGGTATACTGAAGCTTTCTTT
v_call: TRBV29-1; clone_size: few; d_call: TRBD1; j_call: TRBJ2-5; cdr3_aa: CSVQTGGGQETQYF; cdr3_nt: TGCAGCGTTCAGACAGGGGGGGGTCAAGAGACCCAGTACTTC
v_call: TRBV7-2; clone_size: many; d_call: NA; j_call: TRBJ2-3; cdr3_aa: CASSQRGWPDTQYF; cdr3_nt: TGTGCCAGCAGCCAAAGGGGTTGGCCAGATACGCAGTATTTT
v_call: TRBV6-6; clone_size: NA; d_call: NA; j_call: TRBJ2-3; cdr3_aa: CASRTGGADTQYF; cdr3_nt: TGTGCCAGCAGGACCGGAGGGGCGGATACGCAGTATTTT
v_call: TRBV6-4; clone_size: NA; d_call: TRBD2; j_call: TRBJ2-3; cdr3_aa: CASSASTSGTDTQYF; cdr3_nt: TGTGCCAGCAGTGCCTCGACTAGCGGCACAGATACGCAGTATTTT
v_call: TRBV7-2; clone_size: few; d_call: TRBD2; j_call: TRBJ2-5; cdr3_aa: CASSPIAGGETQYF; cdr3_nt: TGTGCCAGCAGCCCGATAGCGGGGGGGGAGACCCAGTACTTC
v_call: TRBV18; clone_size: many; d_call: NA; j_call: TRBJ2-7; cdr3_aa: CASSPEVEQYF; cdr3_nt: TGTGCCAGCTCACCGGAGGTTGAGCAGTACTTC
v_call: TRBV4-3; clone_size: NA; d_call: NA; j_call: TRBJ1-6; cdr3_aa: CASRQVNSPLHF; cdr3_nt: TGCGCCAGCCGTCAGGTTAATTCACCCCTCCACTTT
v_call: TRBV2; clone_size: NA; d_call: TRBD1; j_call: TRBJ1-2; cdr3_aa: CASSDSSGGTF; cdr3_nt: TGTGCCAGCAGTGATTCTTCAGGGGGCACCTTC
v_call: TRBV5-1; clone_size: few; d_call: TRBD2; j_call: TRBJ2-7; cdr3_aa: CASSLGNPGLGRNEQYF; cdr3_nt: TGCGCCAGCAGCTTGGGGAACCCGGGACTAGGGAGGAACGAGCAGTACTTC
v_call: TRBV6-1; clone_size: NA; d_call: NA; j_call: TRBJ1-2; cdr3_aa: CASSEAHYSMAYGYTF; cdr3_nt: TGTGCCAGCAGTGAAGCGCATTACAGCATGGCCTATGGCTACACCTTC
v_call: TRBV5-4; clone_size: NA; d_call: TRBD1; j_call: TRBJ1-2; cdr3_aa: CASSARQGNYGYTF; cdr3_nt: TGTGCCAGCAGCGCAAGACAGGGAAACTATGGCTACACCTTC
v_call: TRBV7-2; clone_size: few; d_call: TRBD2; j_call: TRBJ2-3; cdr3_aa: CASSRGLVFLDF; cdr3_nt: TGTGCCAGCAGCAGAGGACTAGTATTCTTGGATTTT
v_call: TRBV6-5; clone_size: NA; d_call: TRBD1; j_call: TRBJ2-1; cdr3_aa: CASTTGTGGHNEQFF; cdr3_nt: TGTGCCAGCACTACAGGGACAGGGGGCCACAATGAGCAGTTCTTC
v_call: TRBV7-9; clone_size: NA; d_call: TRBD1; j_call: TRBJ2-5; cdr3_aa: CASSLKRAPGQGAETQYF; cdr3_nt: TGTGCCAGCAGCTTAAAAAGAGCCCCGGGACAGGGTGCAGAGACCCAGTACTTC
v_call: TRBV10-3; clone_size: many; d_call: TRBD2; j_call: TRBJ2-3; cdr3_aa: CAIRGLAGVADTQYF; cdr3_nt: TGTGCCATCAGAGGACTAGCGGGGGTCGCAGATACGCAGTATTTT
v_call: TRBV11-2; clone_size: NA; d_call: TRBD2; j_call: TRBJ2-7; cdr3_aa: CASSLELAGGRRRGSYEQYF; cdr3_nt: TGTGCCAGCAGCTTAGAGCTAGCGGGGGGCCGAAGGAGGGGCTCCTACGAGCAGTACTTC
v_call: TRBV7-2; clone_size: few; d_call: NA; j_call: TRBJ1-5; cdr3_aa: CASSLDSSNQPQHF; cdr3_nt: TGTGCCAGCAGCTTAGATTCAAGCAATCAGCCCCAGCATTTT
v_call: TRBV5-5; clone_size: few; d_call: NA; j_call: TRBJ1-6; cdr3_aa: CASSLGQHNSPLHF; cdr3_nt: TGTGCCAGCAGCTTGGGACAGCATAATTCACCCCTCCACTTT
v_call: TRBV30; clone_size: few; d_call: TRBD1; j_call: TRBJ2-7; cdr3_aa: CAWTHGTGTYEQYF; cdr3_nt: TGTGCCTGGACCCACGGGACAGGGACCTACGAGCAGTACTTC
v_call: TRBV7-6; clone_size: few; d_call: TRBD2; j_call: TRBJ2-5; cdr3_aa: CASSRKAGYQETQYF; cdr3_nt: TGTGCCAGCAGCCGAAAAGCGGGGTACCAAGAGACCCAGTACTTC
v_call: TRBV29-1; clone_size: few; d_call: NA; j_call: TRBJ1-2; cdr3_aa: CSVETGITYGYTF; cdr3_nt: TGCAGCGTTGAAACTGGTATTACTTATGGCTACACCTTC
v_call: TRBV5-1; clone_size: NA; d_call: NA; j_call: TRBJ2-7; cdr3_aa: CASSSVGQNYEQYF; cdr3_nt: TGCGCCAGCAGCTCGGTGGGGCAGAATTACGAGCAGTACTTC
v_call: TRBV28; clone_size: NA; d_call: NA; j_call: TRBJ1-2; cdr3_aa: CASTPGQFYGYTF; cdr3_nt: TGTGCCAGCACCCCCGGACAGTTTTATGGCTACACCTTC
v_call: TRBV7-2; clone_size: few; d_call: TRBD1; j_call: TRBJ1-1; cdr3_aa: CASSSGQTTQAFF; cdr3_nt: TGTGCCAGCAGCTCGGGACAGACAACTCAAGCTTTCTTT
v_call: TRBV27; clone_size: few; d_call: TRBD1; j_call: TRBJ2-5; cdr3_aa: CASSLTGQGGGETQYF; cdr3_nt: TGTGCCAGCAGTTTAACGGGACAGGGGGGAGGCGAGACCCAGTACTTC
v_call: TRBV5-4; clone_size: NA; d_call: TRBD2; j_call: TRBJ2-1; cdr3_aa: CASSSGTSGNYNEQFF; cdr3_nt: TGTGCCAGCAGCAGCGGGACTAGCGGGAATTACAATGAGCAGTTCTTC
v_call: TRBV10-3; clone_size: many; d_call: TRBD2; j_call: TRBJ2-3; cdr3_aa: CAISAQAGETNTQYF; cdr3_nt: TGTGCCATCAGTGCCCAAGCGGGGGAGACGAATACGCAGTATTTT
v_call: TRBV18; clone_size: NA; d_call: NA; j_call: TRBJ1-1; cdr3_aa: CASSPRAGRQGAEAFF; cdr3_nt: TGTGCCAGCTCACCCCGGGCGGGGCGCCAAGGCGCTGAAGCTTTCTTT
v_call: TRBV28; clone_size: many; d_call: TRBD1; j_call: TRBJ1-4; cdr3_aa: CASRETGATNEKLFF; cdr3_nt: TGTGCCAGCAGAGAGACAGGGGCCACTAATGAAAAACTGTTTTTT
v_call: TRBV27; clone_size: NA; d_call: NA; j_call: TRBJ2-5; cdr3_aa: CASSLLDNAPGETQYF; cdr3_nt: TGTGCCAGCAGTTTATTGGACAACGCCCCCGGTGAGACCCAGTACTTC
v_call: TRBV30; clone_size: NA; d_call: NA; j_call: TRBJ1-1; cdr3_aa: CAWSVQPGRTEAFF; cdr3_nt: TGTGCCTGGAGTGTACAACCTGGGAGGACTGAAGCTTTCTTT
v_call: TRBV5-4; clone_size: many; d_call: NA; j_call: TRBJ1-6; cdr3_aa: CASSPNGGVSPLHF; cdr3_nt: TGTGCCAGCAGTCCAAATGGCGGGGTTTCACCCCTCCACTTT
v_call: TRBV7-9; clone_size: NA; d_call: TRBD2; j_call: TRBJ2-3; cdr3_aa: CASSRLAIVVPQYF; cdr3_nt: TGTGCCAGCAGCCGACTAGCGATAGTCGTTCCGCAGTATTTT
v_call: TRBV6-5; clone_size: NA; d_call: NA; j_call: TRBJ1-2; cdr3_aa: CASSYGGYYGYTF; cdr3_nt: TGTGCCAGCAGTTACGGCGGTTACTATGGCTACACCTTC
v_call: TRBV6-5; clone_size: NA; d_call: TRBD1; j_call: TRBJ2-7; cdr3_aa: CASSGTEINEQYF; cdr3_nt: TGTGCCAGCTCCGGGACAGAAATCAACGAGCAGTACTTC
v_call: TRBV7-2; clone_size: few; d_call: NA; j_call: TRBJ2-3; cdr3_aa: CASSLGSRRADTQYF; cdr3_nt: TGTGCCAGCAGCCTAGGTTCAAGGCGGGCAGATACGCAGTATTTT
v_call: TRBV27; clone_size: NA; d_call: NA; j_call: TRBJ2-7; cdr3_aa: CASSDAGRLVGEQYF; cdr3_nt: TGTGCCAGCAGTGACGCAGGGCGCCTTGTGGGGGAGCAGTACTTC
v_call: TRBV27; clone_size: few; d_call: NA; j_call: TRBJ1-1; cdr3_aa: CASMPRGLSTEAFF; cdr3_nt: TGTGCCAGCATGCCGAGAGGGCTCTCCACTGAAGCTTTCTTT
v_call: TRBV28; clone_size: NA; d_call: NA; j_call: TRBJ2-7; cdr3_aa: CASRRTRNEQYF; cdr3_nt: TGTGCCAGCAGGCGAACTAGAAACGAGCAGTACTTC
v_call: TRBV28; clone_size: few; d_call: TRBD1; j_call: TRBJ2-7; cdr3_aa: CASSVSLRGHEQYF; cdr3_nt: TGTGCCAGCAGTGTCTCCCTCAGGGGGCACGAGCAGTACTTC
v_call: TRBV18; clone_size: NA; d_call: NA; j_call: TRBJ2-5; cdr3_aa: CASYRVIGETQYF; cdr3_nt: TGTGCCAGCTACAGGGTCATCGGGGAGACCCAGTACTTC
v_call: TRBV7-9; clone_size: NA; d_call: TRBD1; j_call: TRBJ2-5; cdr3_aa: CASSQGATETQYF; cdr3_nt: TGTGCCAGCAGCCAGGGGGCAACGGAGACCCAGTACTTC
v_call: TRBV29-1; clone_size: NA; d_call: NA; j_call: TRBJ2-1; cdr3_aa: CSVPGQFF; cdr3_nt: TGCAGCGTCCCAGGGCAGTTCTTC
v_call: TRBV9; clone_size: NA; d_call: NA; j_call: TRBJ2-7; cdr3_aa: CASSVVASSYEQYF; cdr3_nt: TGTGCCAGCAGCGTAGTGGCCAGCTCCTACGAGCAGTACTTC
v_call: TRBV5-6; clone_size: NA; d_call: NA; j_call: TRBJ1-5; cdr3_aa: CASSLVSGGQPQHF; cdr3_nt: TGTGCCAGCAGCTTGGTGTCCGGCGGGCAGCCCCAGCATTTT
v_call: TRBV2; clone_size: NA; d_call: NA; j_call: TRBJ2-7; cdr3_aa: CASKAVPNEQYF; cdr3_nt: TGTGCCAGCAAGGCGGTTCCCAACGAGCAGTACTTC
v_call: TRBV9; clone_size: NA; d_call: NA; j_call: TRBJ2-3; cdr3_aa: CASSVGGQLDTQYF; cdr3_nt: TGTGCCAGCAGTGTCGGGGGGCAATTAGATACGCAGTATTTT
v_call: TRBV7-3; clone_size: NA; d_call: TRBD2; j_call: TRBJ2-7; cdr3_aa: CASSLGTSGSYEQYF; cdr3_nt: TGTGCCAGCAGCTTAGGGACTAGCGGTTCCTACGAGCAGTACTTC
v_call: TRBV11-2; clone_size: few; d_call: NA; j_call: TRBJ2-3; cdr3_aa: CASSHTDTQYF; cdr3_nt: TGTGCCAGCAGCCATACAGATACGCAGTATTTT
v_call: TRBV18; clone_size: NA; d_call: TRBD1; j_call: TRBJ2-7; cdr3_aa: CASSPGQGSEQYF; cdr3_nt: TGTGCCAGCTCACCGGGACAGGGTTCGGAGCAGTACTTC
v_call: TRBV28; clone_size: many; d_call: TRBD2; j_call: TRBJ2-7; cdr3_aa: CASTIAGAPSFYEQYF; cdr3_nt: TGTGCCAGCACCATAGCGGGAGCCCCTTCATTCTACGAGCAGTACTTC
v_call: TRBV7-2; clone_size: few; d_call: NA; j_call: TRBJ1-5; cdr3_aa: CASSLGGGQPQHF; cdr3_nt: TGTGCCAGCAGCTTAGGCGGGGGTCAGCCCCAGCATTTT
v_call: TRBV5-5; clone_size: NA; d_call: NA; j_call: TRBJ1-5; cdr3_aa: CASSTRQYGQPQHF; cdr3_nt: TGTGCCAGCAGCACCCGACAGTACGGTCAGCCCCAGCATTTT
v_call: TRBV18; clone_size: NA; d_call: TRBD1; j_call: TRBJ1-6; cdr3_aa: CASSPNMGQGTGNSPLHF; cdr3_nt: TGTGCCAGCTCACCAAATATGGGACAGGGGACCGGTAATTCACCCCTCCACTTT
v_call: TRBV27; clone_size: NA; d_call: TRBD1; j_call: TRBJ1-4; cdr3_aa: CASSRGKDEKLFF; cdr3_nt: TGTGCCAGCAGCAGGGGGAAGGATGAAAAACTGTTTTTT